Each of the 21 T cell receptor beta chains below was sequenced from the same sample in a study of CD8 T cells in Susac syndrome. Reverse transcription used roughly 0.45 to 1 ug RNA and random hexamers. TCRdb re-called the immunoSEQ multiplex PCR reads through MiXCR, storing one row per CDR3 protein. The sample yields about 440,000 distinct CDR3 sequences, approximately 85% seen once. Sequenced: CD8+ T cells from PBMCs. Receptors were obtained from a human donor with multiple sclerosis.

The J gene is TRBJ2-1, the V gene TRBV12-3 or TRBV12-4; no firm D call. There are 14 residues in the CDR3. Trimming left V 6 bases short and J 10 bases short, with 19 bases between. CDR3 region: CASRDLGNRIEQFF. The CDR3 DNA follows: TGTGCCAGCAGAGACCTAGGGAACCGAATCGAGCAGTTCTTC.

J is TRBJ2-2 and V is TRBV11-2; no definite D call. CDR3 length equals 13 residues. V shed 2 bases and J shed 5 bases, with 6 bases lying between them. Germline CDR1 and CDR2: SGHAT and FQNNGV. The CDR3 reads CASSLRPTGELFF. The DNA of the CDR3 is TGTGCCAGCAGCTTACGACCAACCGGGGAGCTGTTTTTT.

The gene calls are TRBV30 and TRBJ2-7; D call uncertain. This CDR3 is built from 14 residues. Trimming took off 3 bases at V and 0 bases at J, with 12 bases between the two ends. Per germline, CDR1 GTSNPN and CDR2 SVGIG (reference sequence). The DNA of the CDR3 is TGTGCCTGGAGGCTGGGAATTAACTCCTACGAGCAGTACTTC. Residues: CAWRLGINSYEQYF.

The chain links TRBV5-6 to TRBJ2-1; D is possibly TRBD1 (6 bases). The V gene lost 2 bases and the J gene lost 8 bases, with 17 bases spanning the gap. Germline V gene data show CDR1 as SGHDT and CDR2 as YYEEEE. CDR3 size: 15 residues. The CDR3 loop reads CASSFRDTSDYEQFF. The CDR3 DNA follows: TGTGCCAGCAGCTTCAGGGACACATCCGATTATGAGCAGTTCTTC.

The chain couples TRBV7-6 to TRBJ2-3; 11 bases fit TRBD2. The length of the CDR3 is 17 residues. With V trimmed by 5 bases and J by 0 bases, 7 bases remained unmatched. Germline V gene data show CDR1 as SGHVS and CDR2 as FNYEAQ. The CDR3 protein is CASSPLTSGDSTDTQYF. The CDR3, as DNA: TGTGCCAGCAGCCCGTTGACTAGCGGGGATAGCACAGATACGCAGTATTTT.

The V gene is TRBV6-1, the J gene TRBJ1-5, with a possible D match to TRBD1 (5 bases). The CDR3 is made up of 14 amino acids. Germline CDR1 reads MNHNS; CDR2 reads SASEGT. With 6 bases removed from V and 4 bases from J, the gap between germline ends came to 13 bases. The CDR3 protein is CASSLREENQPQHF. As DNA, the CDR3 is TGTGCCAGCAGCCTCAGGGAGGAGAATCAGCCCCAGCATTTT.

This chain joins TRBV7-9 and TRBJ1-2; weak D call: TRBD1 (6 bases). Germline CDR1 and CDR2: SEHNR and FQNEAQ (reference sequence). Trimming pared 0 bases from V and 4 bases from J, leaving 12 bases between. The CDR3 consists of 15 residues. This chain's CDR3 is CASSLAAGASYGYTF. As DNA, the CDR3 is TGTGCCAGCAGCTTAGCGGCAGGGGCAAGCTATGGCTACACCTTC.

The CDR3 protein is CASSQILGGAGELFF. The CDR3 DNA reads as TGCGCCAGCAGCCAAATTTTGGGGGGCGCCGGGGAGCTGTTTTTT. The J gene is TRBJ2-2, the V gene TRBV4-1; D is tentatively TRBD1 or TRBD2 (6 bases each). The germline V gene has CDR1 MGHRA and CDR2 YSYEKL. The CDR3 consists of 15 residues. With 2 bases removed from V and 6 bases from J, the gap between germline ends came to 13 bases.

The V gene is TRBV7-2, the J gene TRBJ1-2, with 12 bases identical to TRBD1. V gave up 4 bases and J gave up 8 bases; unmatched junction bases: 5. Germline values: CDR1 SGHTA, CDR2 FQGNSA. The CDR3 length is 14 residues. The CDR3 is CASSSGQGAGGYTF. The CDR3 bases are TGTGCCAGCAGCTCGGGACAGGGGGCTGGGGGCTACACCTTC. The full variable domain, rest sourced from reference TRBV7-2 and TRBJ1-2, is GAGVSQSPSNKVTEKGKDVELRCDPISGHTALYWYRQSLGQGLEFLIYFQGNSAPDKSGLPSDRFSAERTGGSVSTLTIQRTQQEDSAVYLCASSSGQGAGGYTFGSGTRLTVV.

The CDR3 reads CASSVGPHVDEQYF. The CDR3 DNA sequence: TGTGCCAGCAGCGTAGGCCCCCACGTGGACGAGCAGTACTTC. The chain employs TRBV9 and TRBJ2-7; D call uncertain. This CDR3 is built from 14 residues. Germline loops: CDR1 SGDLS, CDR2 YYNGEE. V gave up 0 bases and J gave up 5 bases, with 12 bases separating them.

This clonotype was counted a single time. V usage is TRBV11-2 and J usage is TRBJ2-2, with 7 bases lining up with TRBD1. V was clipped by 4 bases and J by 4 bases; unmatched bases: 12. The germline V gene encodes CDR1 SGHAT and CDR2 FQNNGV. CDR3 length: 17 residues. In DNA, the CDR3 is TGTGCCAGCAGCTCATACCCGGGACAGTCAACCACCGGGGAGCTGTTTTTT. It is translated as CASSSYPGQSTTGELFF. Combining the CDR3 with reference TRBV11-2 and TRBJ2-2 gives the whole variable domain EAGVAQSPRYKIIEKRQSVAFWCNPISGHATLYWYQQILGQGPKLLIQFQNNGVVDDSQLPKDRFSAERLKGVDSTLKIQPAKLEDSAVYLCASSSYPGQSTTGELFFGEGSRLTVL.

This chain joins TRBV24-1 and TRBJ2-3; 8 bases agree with TRBD1. The germline V gene encodes CDR1 KGHDR and CDR2 SFDVKD. J lost 6 bases, V lost 6 bases, and 1 base had no gene match. This CDR3 is 12 amino acids long. CDR3 sequence: CATSQGADTQYF. The CDR3 DNA reads as TGTGCCACCAGTCAGGGGGCGGATACGCAGTATTTT.

The rearrangement joins TRBV14 to TRBJ2-3, with 7 bases lining up with TRBD2. The ends lost 0 bases at V and 4 bases at J; junction bases unmatched: 4. CDR1 is SGHDN, CDR2 FVKESK, per germline. The CDR3 runs to 15 residues. CDR3 in amino acids: CASSQEGEGPDTQYF. DNA for the CDR3: TGTGCCAGCAGCCAAGAGGGGGAGGGGCCAGATACGCAGTATTTT.

The J gene is TRBJ1-2, the V gene TRBV30; no reliable D call. The V gene's germline CDR1 is GTSNPN and CDR2 SVGIG (reference sequence). CDR3 length: 14 amino acids. Trimming cost V 0 bases and J 2 bases, with 10 bases left between them. The chain's CDR3 is CAWSVGNWNYGYTF. As DNA, the CDR3 is TGTGCCTGGAGTGTTGGGAATTGGAACTATGGCTACACCTTC.

This chain links TRBV27 with TRBJ2-1, with 7 positions matching TRBD2. The CDR3 length is 14 residues. The V and J ends lost 4 bases and 9 bases, in that order; junction bases with no gene match: 9. CDR1 and CDR2 from the germline V gene are MNHEY and SMNVEV (reference sequence). CDR3 in DNA: TGTGCCAGCAGTTCCGGACTAGTCCGTGGTGAGCAGTTCTTC. The encoded protein is CASSSGLVRGEQFF.

The rearrangement joins TRBV30 to TRBJ2-1; D uncertain. Looked up from germline, CDR1 is GTSNPN and CDR2 is SVGIG (reference sequence). Trimming took off 5 bases at V and 0 bases at J, with 11 bases between the two ends. The CDR3 spans 14 residues. The CDR3 bases are TGTGCCTGGGAACCAAGGAGCTCCTACAATGAGCAGTTCTTC. The encoded protein is CAWEPRSSYNEQFF.

The sample holds a few counts of this clonotype. The germline gene is not matched at one end of the junction; a read error may be the cause. V usage is TRBV27 and J usage is TRBJ2-3, with D perhaps matching TRBD2 (7 bases). The CDR3 extends over 15 amino acids. The germline gives CDR1 MNHEY, CDR2 SMNVEV (reference sequence). In DNA, the CDR3 is TGTGCCAGCAGAAGCGGGACACTTAGCACAGATACTCAGTATTTT. As protein: CASRSGTLSTDTQYF.

The V call is TRBV5-6, the J call TRBJ1-2, with no clear D. CDR1 and CDR2 from the germline V gene are SGHDT and YYEEEE. Trimming took 1 base from V and 3 from J, leaving 19 bases between them. The CDR3 totals 17 residues. The CDR3 DNA reads TGTGCCAGCAGCTTGTTTTGGGGAAAGACACGGGACTATGGCTACACCTTC. This translates into CASSLFWGKTRDYGYTF.

The gene calls are TRBV20-1 and TRBJ2-5; D call uncertain. V lost 0 bases and J lost 3, with 14 bases in between. Per the germline V gene, CDR1 is DFQATT and CDR2 is SNEGSKA (reference sequence). This CDR3 has 15 residues. In DNA form, the CDR3 reads TGCAGTGCTAGAGATCTGTCCGCAGGTGAAGAGACCCAGTACTTC. It yields the protein CSARDLSAGEETQYF.

This chain links TRBV6-5 with TRBJ2-5; 8 bases match TRBD1. Unmatched junction bases numbered 7, after V lost 2 bases and J lost 5 bases. The CDR3 length is 15 residues. CDR1 is MNHEY and CDR2 is SVGAGI in the germline V gene. CDR3 residues: CASSYGAGGAETQYF. Written as DNA, the CDR3 is TGTGCCAGCAGTTACGGGGCAGGGGGCGCGGAGACCCAGTACTTC.

This chain uses TRBV18 with TRBJ1-4; D not certain. The CDR3 has 12 amino acids. Looked up from germline, CDR1 is KGHSH and CDR2 is LQKENI. V gave up 3 bases and J gave up 8 bases, with 7 bases separating them. CDR3 sequence reads: CASSPGEEKLFF. CDR3 nucleotide sequence: TGTGCCAGCTCACCTGGGGAGGAAAAACTGTTTTTT.